This T cell receptor (beta chain) was identified in a study of cytomegalovirus exposure and HLA in healthy donors. General study points: As a later analysis revealed, most CMV-associated TCR beta chains appeared HLA-restricted. Compared with the roughly 730-donor mean, an Asian-associated ancestry cluster reportedly had fewer N-insertions, according to a later analysis.

The study ran its PCR with 60 Vbeta and 13 Jbeta primers. Assay used: immunoSEQ multiplex PCR; TCRdb lists only in-frame clones, some missing. This sample has about 230,000 clones, with approximately 90% found just once. CDR3 size: 13 residues. Germline lookup yields CDR1 LGHNA and CDR2 YSLEER. For this clone: The target antigen is unknown. One junction end disagrees with the germline gene, perhaps due to a read error.

The chain recombines TRBV4-3 with TRBJ2-7; D is perhaps TRBD2 (7 bases). The sample taken for sequencing was PBMCs. This TCR was recovered from a woman in her late teens or twenties in good health and CMV-seronegative. The CDR3 DNA sequence: TGCGCCAGCAGCCAAGTTGCGGGAGACAGGCAAGACTTC. Translating gives CASSQVAGDRQDF.